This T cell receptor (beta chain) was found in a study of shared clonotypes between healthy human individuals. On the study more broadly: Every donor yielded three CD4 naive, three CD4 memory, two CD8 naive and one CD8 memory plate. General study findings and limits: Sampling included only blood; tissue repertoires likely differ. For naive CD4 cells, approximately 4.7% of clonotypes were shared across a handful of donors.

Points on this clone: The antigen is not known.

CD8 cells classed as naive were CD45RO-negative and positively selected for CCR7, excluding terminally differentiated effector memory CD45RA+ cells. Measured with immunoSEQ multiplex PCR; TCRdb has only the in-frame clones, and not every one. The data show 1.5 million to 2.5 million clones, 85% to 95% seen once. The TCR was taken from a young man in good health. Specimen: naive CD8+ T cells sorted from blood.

Written as DNA, the CDR3 is TGTGCCAGCAGCCCCGTGGGGGAGGGAGGGCCCTATGGCTACACCTTC. It specifies CASSPVGEGGPYGYTF. The rearrangement links TRBV13 to TRBJ1-2; weak D call: TRBD1 (5 bases). CDR1 and CDR2 (germline): PRHDT, FYEKMQ (reference sequence). The CDR3 has 16 residues. The V end lost 5 bases, the J end lost 4 bases, and 20 bases lay between the germline ends.